The clone carrying this TCR beta chain was seen only a few times. Its specificity is unknown. The gene symbols are mouse symbols. It was cDNA, reverse transcribed from extracted RNA, that served as the sequencing template. The assay was immunoSEQ multiplex PCR, and TCRdb's table has in-frame clones only and misses some. The sample presents more than 90,000 clones, none singletons. This sample stems from a study of CD8+ T cells in alopecia areata. Across the study: Female C3H/HeJ mice aged roughly 6-10 weeks received skin from roughly 6-13-month-old C3H/HeJ donors with spontaneous alopecia. Study-level points and caveats: Scalp specimens additionally yield sequences from normal skin's resident alphabeta T cells. Greater clonality was observed in lesional scalp samples, especially alopecia totalis/universalis, versus normal scalp.

The sequencing sample was made of lesional skin. The receptor was derived from a C3H/HeJ mouse with alopecia areata. This strain has MHC haplotype H2-k.

CDR3 region: CASSELGLGSYEQYF. CDR3 DNA (partial): TGTGCCAGCAGTGAATTGGGACTGGGCTCCTAT. The chain combines TRBV13-3 with TRBJ2-7; TRBD2 matches 9 bases. Read data end 4 residues before the CDR3 end; the end is taken from the germline J gene. With V trimmed by 2 bases and J by 0 bases, 3 bases remained unmatched. Germline V gene sequence: CDR1 NNHDY, CDR2 SYVADS. The CDR3 has 15 amino acids.